This TCR beta chain was obtained from a study of T cell responses to AZD1222 COVID-19 vaccine. TCRdb's copy holds only in-frame clones and misses some; the assay was immunoSEQ multiplex PCR. The data contain about 130,000 clones, roughly 93% of them singletons. The CDR3 totals 13 residues. From germline, CDR1 is WSHSY and CDR2 SAAADI. V lost 3 bases to trimming and J lost 9 bases, with 9 bases between them. The origin of this receptor is an adult in good health. The chain recombines TRBV10-2 with TRBJ1-6; D uncertain. The sequenced sample was peripheral blood, obtained on day 0 of AZD1222 vaccination. CDR3 in DNA: TGCGCCAGCAGTGAATGGGAAGGTTCACCCCTCCACTTT. Translation: CASSEWEGSPLHF.